These 3 T cell receptor beta chains were all obtained from the same sample, sequenced in a study of blood T cell repertoires in COVID-19. Assay: immunoSEQ multiplex PCR; the TCRdb copy retains only in-frame clones and omits some. The table lists fewer than 700,000 clones, roughly 89% of them singletons, with around 8% in the top ten. The sequencing input was peripheral blood. All receptors come from a woman between 45 and 65 years old with COVID-19, enrolled during active disease.

The V gene is TRBV11-3, the J gene TRBJ2-1, with D tentatively TRBD2 (6 bases). V lost 5 bases to trimming and J lost 6 bases, with 20 bases between them. The CDR3 spans 16 residues. CDR1 is SGHNT and CDR2 is YENEEA in the germline V gene. CDR3 coding DNA: TGTGCCAGCAGCCTGGTTGGGGGGTCGCTCGGCAATGAGCAGTTCTTC. Its translation is CASSLVGGSLGNEQFF.

A single count supports this clone. This chain joins TRBV19 and TRBJ1-3; 7 bases are a match to TRBD1. CDR3 length: 18 amino acids. With V trimmed by 5 bases and J by 0 bases, 13 bases remained unmatched. Germline lookup yields CDR1 LNHDA and CDR2 SQIVND (reference sequence). The CDR3 loop reads CASSPLRDRAISGNTIYF. The CDR3 nucleotides read TGTGCCAGTAGTCCCCTTCGGGACAGAGCTATCTCTGGAAACACCATATATTTT. The full variable domain, completed using reference TRBV19 and TRBJ1-3, is DGGITQSPKYLFRKEGQNVTLSCEQNLNHDAMYWYRQDPGQGLRLIYYSQIVNDFQKGDIAEGYSVSREKKESFPLTVTSAQKNPTAFYLCASSPLRDRAISGNTIYFGEGSWLTVV.

The chain has TRBV11-2 and TRBJ2-2, with 14 bases identical to TRBD2. Germline CDR1 and CDR2: SGHAT and FQNNGV. V lost 1 base to trimming and J lost 6 bases; unmatched junction nucleotides: 7. The CDR3 sequence is 18 residues long. Here the CDR3 DNA reads TGTGCCAGCAGCTTAGGGACTAGCGGGGGGCCTCGGGCCGGGGAGCTGTTTTTT. Translation: CASSLGTSGGPRAGELFF. The full variable domain, rest sourced from reference TRBV11-2 and TRBJ2-2, is EAGVAQSPRYKIIEKRQSVAFWCNPISGHATLYWYQQILGQGPKLLIQFQNNGVVDDSQLPKDRFSAERLKGVDSTLKIQPAKLEDSAVYLCASSLGTSGGPRAGELFFGEGSRLTVL.